A single sample is the source of the 6 T cell receptor beta chains below, sequenced in a study of vaccination effects on CD4 cells after COVID-19. Antigen-specific CD4+ T cells were first expanded with viral peptide pools by the ViraFEST assay and only then sequenced. The culture ran for 10 days before CD4+ T cells were isolated. The person acquired a PCR-confirmed SARS-CoV-2 infection between March and December 2020. Their antigen targets remain unknown. Sequencing used immunoSEQ multiplex PCR; TCRdb keeps in-frame clones, though not all of them. The sample has 30,000 to 45,000 clones, approximately 72% seen once; the top ten hold about 17%. The specimen comprised CD4+ T cells from PBMCs cultured with HCoV-NL63 spike peptides, sampled before COVID-19 vaccination. The receptors originated from a human donor who had a prior SARS-CoV-2 infection.

This clone showed up just a few times. The chain couples TRBV18 to TRBJ1-1; D possibly corresponds to TRBD1 (6 bases). Trimming took off 4 bases at V and 4 bases at J, with 16 bases between the two ends. The CDR3 is 15 residues long. Per the germline V gene, CDR1 is KGHSH and CDR2 is LQKENI. The CDR3 sequence: CASSLGVGGATEAFF. CDR3 DNA: TGTGCCAGCTCACTAGGCGTTGGGGGCGCCACTGAAGCTTTCTTT.

The rearrangement links TRBV28 to TRBJ2-7, with D unclear. Between the trimmed V and J ends, which lost 10 bases and 3 bases, there was a span of 10 bases. This CDR3 region has 11 residues. CDR1 is MDHEN, CDR2 SYDVKM, per germline. CDR3 nucleotides: TGTGCCACACTGACAAACTACGAGCAGTACTTC. Protein: CATLTNYEQYF. The whole variable domain, remainder taken from reference TRBV28 and TRBJ2-7, is DVKVTQSSRYLVKRTGEKVFLECVQDMDHENMFWYRQDPGLGLRLIYFSYDVKMKEKGDIPEGYSVSREKKERFSLILESASTNQTSMYLCATLTNYEQYFGPGTRLTVT.

The rearrangement joins TRBV12-5 to TRBJ2-2; 12 nucleotides align to TRBD2. V was pared by 4 bases and J by 3 bases, with 6 bases of the junction left unmatched. CDR3 length: 17 amino acids. CDR1 is LGHNT, CDR2 FRNRAP, per germline. Here the CDR3 reads CASGSTSGGSYTGELFF. Written as DNA, the CDR3 is TGTGCTAGTGGTTCGACTAGCGGGGGTTCCTACACCGGGGAGCTGTTTTTT.

V gene TRBV18 combines with J gene TRBJ2-7; D remains ambiguous. Germline loops: CDR1 KGHSH, CDR2 LQKENI. CDR3 length: 13 residues. V was pared by 0 bases and J by 2 bases, with 5 bases between. DNA of the CDR3: TGTGCCAGCTCACCACCGGGCCCCTACGAGCAGTACTTC. This gives the protein CASSPPGPYEQYF. The full variable domain, with the rest looked up from reference TRBV18 and TRBJ2-7, is NAGVMQNPRHLVRRRGQEARLRCSPMKGHSHVYWYRQLPEEGLKFMVYLQKENIIDESGMPKERFSAEFPKEGPSILRIQQVVRGDSAAYFCASSPPGPYEQYFGPGTRLTVT.

The chain links TRBV6-5 to TRBJ2-1; unclear D gene. CDR1 is MNHEY and CDR2 is SVGAGI in the germline V gene. V gave up 0 bases and J gave up 9 bases, with 15 bases separating them. There are 15 residues in the CDR3. For the CDR3, the DNA is TGTGCCAGCAGTTACTCATTGTCGCGAGCCGCTGAGCAGTTCTTC. Its protein product is CASSYSLSRAAEQFF.

The genes are TRBV6-5 and TRBJ2-6, with TRBD1 identical over 8 bases. The CDR3 covers 14 residues. Germline V CDR1 and CDR2: MNHEY, SVGAGI. V lost 5 bases and J lost 3; bases outside the gene matches: 0. CDR3 sequence (DNA): TGTGCCAGCAGTACAGGGGGTGGGGCCAACGTCCTGACTTTC. As protein: CASSTGGGANVLTF.